Presented here are 5 T cell receptor beta chains from one specimen sequenced in a study of T cell responses to AZD1222 COVID-19 vaccine. Sequenced by immunoSEQ multiplex PCR; TCRdb stores in-frame clones only, minus some. The sample holds 150,000 to 200,000 clones; 88% are singletons and the top ten take more than 9%. Material: peripheral blood, obtained 28 days after the second AZD1222 dose. These receptors came from an adult who received the AZD1222 COVID-19 vaccine.

The chain carries TRBV12-3 or TRBV12-4 and TRBJ1-5, with D unresolved. V dropped 3 bases and J dropped 8 bases, with 11 bases sitting between them. The CDR3 spans 13 residues. CDR3 protein: CASSFSHGEPQHF. The DNA of the CDR3 is TGTGCCAGCAGTTTTTCTCACGGGGAGCCCCAGCATTTT.

The chain has TRBV7-8 and TRBJ2-5, with 9 nucleotides matching TRBD2. The germline CDR1 and CDR2 sequences are SGHVS and FQNEAQ. V shed 1 base and J 2 bases; nucleotides not matched to a gene: 5. The CDR3 consists of 16 residues. CDR3 bases: TGTGCCAGCAGCTTAGGGGTAGCGGGGGCTCAAGAGACCCAGTACTTC. This gives the protein CASSLGVAGAQETQYF.

The V gene is TRBV5-1, the J gene TRBJ1-1; no firm D call. Germline V gives CDR1 SGHRS, CDR2 YFSETQ. The CDR3 spans 14 residues. Between the trimmed V and J ends, which lost 4 bases and 5 bases, there was a span of 15 bases. CDR3 DNA: TGCGCCAGCAGCCGAGATGGGGTGGGGACTGAAGCTTTCTTT. Translation: CASSRDGVGTEAFF.

The chain carries TRBV7-9 and TRBJ1-5; D is unresolved. Germline CDR1 reads SEHNR; CDR2 reads FQNEAQ (reference sequence). The V end lost 1 base, the J end lost 4 bases, and 17 bases lay between the germline ends. This CDR3 comprises 17 residues. The CDR3 DNA reads as TGTGCCAGCAGCTTAGTTGGTATGGCCGGTTTGAATCAGCCCCAGCATTTT. Translated, it gives CASSLVGMAGLNQPQHF.

The chain has TRBV3-1 (or the pseudogene TRBV3-2) and TRBJ1-4, with 7 bases aligning to TRBD1. CDR3 length equals 15 residues. Germline CDR1 reads LGHDT; CDR2 reads YNNKEL (reference sequence). V lost 3 bases and J lost 0; bases outside the gene matches: 1. The DNA for the CDR3 is TGTGCCAGCAGCCAGACAGGGACAACTAATGAAAAACTGTTTTTT. It yields the protein CASSQTGTTNEKLFF.